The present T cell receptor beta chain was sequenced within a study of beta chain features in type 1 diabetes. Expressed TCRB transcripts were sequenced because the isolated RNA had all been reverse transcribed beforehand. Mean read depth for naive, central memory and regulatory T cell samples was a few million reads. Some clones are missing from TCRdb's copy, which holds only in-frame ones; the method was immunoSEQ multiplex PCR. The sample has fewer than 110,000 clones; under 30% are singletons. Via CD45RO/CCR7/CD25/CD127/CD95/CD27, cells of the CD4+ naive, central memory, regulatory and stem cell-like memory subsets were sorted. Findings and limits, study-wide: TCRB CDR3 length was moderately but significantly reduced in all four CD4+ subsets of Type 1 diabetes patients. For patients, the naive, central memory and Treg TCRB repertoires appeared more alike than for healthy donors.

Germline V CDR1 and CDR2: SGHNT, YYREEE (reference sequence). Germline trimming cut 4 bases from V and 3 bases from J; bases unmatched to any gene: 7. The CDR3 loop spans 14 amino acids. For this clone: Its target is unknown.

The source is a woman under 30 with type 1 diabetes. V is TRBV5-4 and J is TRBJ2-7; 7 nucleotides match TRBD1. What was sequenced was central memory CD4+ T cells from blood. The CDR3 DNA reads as TGTGCCAGCAGCCTCACAAGGGACAGCTACGAGCAGTACGTC. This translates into CASSLTRDSYEQYV.